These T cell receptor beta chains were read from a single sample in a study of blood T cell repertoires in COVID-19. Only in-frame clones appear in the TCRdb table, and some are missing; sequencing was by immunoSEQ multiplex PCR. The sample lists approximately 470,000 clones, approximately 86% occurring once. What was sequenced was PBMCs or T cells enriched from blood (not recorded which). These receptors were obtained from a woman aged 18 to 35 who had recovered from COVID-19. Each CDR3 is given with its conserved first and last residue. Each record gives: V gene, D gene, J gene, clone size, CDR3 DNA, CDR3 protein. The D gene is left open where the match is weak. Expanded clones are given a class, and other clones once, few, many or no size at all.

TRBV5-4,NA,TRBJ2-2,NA,TGTGCCAGCAGCTTGGTACAGGGATCGACCGGGGAGCTGTTTTTT,CASSLVQGSTGELFF
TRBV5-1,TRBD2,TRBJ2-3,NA,TGCGCCAGCAGCTTGGCCCCAACTACTAGCGGGGGGGCCGGCACAGATACGCAGTATTTT,CASSLAPTTSGGAGTDTQYF
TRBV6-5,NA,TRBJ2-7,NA,TGTGCCAGCAGGCGCACAGGGGGGGACGAGCAGTACTTC,CASRRTGGDEQYF
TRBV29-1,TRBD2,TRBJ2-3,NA,TGCAGCGTTGACGGTCTAGCGGGGGGTCCCACAGATACGCAGTATTTT,CSVDGLAGGPTDTQYF
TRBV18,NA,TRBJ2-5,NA,TGTGCCAGCTCACCCACTAGCTCTGGAGGGAAAGAGACCCAGTACTTC,CASSPTSSGGKETQYF
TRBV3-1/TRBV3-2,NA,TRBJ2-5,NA,TGTGCCAGCAGCCAAAGTCGGGAGACCCAGTACTTC,CASSQSRETQYF
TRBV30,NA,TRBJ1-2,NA,TGTGCCTGGACAGGGAGGTATGGCTACACCTTC,CAWTGRYGYTF
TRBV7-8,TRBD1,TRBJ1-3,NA,TGTGCCAGCAGCGCCCTGGGACAGGACTCTGGAAACACCATATATTTT,CASSALGQDSGNTIYF
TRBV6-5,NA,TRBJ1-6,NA,TGTGCCAGCAGTTACATCCGGGGACTGGATGGTTCACCCCTCCACTTT,CASSYIRGLDGSPLHF
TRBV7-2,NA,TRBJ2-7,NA,TGTGCCAGCAGCTTATCCTCAGGGGAAAACTCCTACGAGCAGTACTTC,CASSLSSGENSYEQYF
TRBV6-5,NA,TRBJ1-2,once,TGTGCCAGCAAAGAGGACAGAGGACCTAACTATGGCTACACCTTC,CASKEDRGPNYGYTF
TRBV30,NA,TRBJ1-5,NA,TGTGCCTGGAGTATGGGGGAGGGTCAGCCCCAGCATTTT,CAWSMGEGQPQHF
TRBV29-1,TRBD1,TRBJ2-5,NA,TGCAGCGTTGAAACAGGGGGCGCGGGAGAGACCCAGTACTTC,CSVETGGAGETQYF
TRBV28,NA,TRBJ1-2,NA,TGTGCCAGCAAAGAGGGTGACGACTATGGCTACACCTTC,CASKEGDDYGYTF
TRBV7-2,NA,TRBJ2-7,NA,TGTGCCAGCAGCTCGAGTGTTCCCTCAGGGTTGGACTACGAGCAGTACTTC,CASSSSVPSGLDYEQYF
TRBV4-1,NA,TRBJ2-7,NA,TGCGCCAGCAGCCAAGAGACGGGTCTTACTACCTACGAGCAGTACTTC,CASSQETGLTTYEQYF
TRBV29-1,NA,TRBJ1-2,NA,TGCAGCGTTGTCGGTGGGGGCAGTTCCTTTGGCTACACCTTC,CSVVGGGSSFGYTF
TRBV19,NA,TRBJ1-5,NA,TGTGCCAGTAGTACCCCAGGAAATCAGCCCCAGCATTTT,CASSTPGNQPQHF
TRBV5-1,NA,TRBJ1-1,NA,TGCGCCAGCAGCTTGGGAAGCGGTAACACTGAAGCTTTCTTT,CASSLGSGNTEAFF
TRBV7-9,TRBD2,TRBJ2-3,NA,TGTGCCAGCAGCCGAGGACTAGCGGTGGATACGCAGTATTTT,CASSRGLAVDTQYF
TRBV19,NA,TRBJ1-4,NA,TGTGCCAGTAGTATCCGGTTTAGAGGGCCAAATGAAAAACTGTTTTTT,CASSIRFRGPNEKLFF
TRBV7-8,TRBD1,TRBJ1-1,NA,TGTGCCAGCAGCACCAGGACAGGGAACACTGAAGCTTTCTTT,CASSTRTGNTEAFF
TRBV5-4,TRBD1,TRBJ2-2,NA,TGTGCCAGCAGCTTGGGAGGGACAGGGGGCGCGGGCGGGGAGCTGTTTTTT,CASSLGGTGGAGGELFF
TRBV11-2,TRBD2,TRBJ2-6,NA,TGTGCCAGCAGCCGGCTCAGACGGGAGGACAACCACAACGTCCTGACTTTC,CASSRLRREDNHNVLTF
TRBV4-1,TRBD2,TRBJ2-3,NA,TGCGCCAGCAGCCAAGAAGGCGGGGGGGGATTTTACGATACGCAGTATTTT,CASSQEGGGGFYDTQYF
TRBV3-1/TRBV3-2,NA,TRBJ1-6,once,TGTGCCAGCAGCCAAGATTGGAGGTCACCCCTCCACTTT,CASSQDWRSPLHF
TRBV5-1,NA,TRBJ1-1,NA,TGCGCCAGCAGCTTGGATCAGGGAGGAACGGATACTGAAGCTTTCTTT,CASSLDQGGTDTEAFF
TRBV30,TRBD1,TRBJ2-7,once,TGTGACCGGGACAGGGGGCCGAACGAGCAGTACTTC,CDRDRGPNEQYF
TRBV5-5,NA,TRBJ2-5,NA,TGTGCCAGCAGCTTGGGGATGACAGGCAGGGGAGAGACCCAGTACTTC,CASSLGMTGRGETQYF
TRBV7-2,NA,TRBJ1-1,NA,TGTGCCAGCAGCTCACAGGGAGACGGCACTGAAGCTTTCTTT,CASSSQGDGTEAFF
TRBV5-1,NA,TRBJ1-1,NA,TGCGCCAGCAGCTTGGATGCCGGGACATCTGACACTGAAGCTTTCTTT,CASSLDAGTSDTEAFF
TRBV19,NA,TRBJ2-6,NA,TGTGCCAGTAGGTCTGATGAGGGGGCCAACGTCCTGACTTTC,CASRSDEGANVLTF
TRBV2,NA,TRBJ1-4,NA,TGTGCCAGCAGTTCCGGGAGCTATGAAAAACTGTTTTTT,CASSSGSYEKLFF
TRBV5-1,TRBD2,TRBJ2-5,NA,TGCGCCAGCAGCTTGGGCTATAGAAGCGGGGGGGAGACCCAGTACTTC,CASSLGYRSGGETQYF
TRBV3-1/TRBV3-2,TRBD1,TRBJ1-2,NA,TGTGCCAGCAGCCGTTCAGGACAGGGATGGGAAGGCTACACCTTC,CASSRSGQGWEGYTF
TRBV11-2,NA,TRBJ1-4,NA,TGTGCCAGCAGCTTGAGCGGGTGGAGAAACGAAAAACTGTTTTTT,CASSLSGWRNEKLFF
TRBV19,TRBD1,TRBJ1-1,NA,TGTGCCAGTAGTCGCCAGGGGGGGAACACTGAAGCTTTCTTT,CASSRQGGNTEAFF
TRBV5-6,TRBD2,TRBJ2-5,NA,TGTGCCAGCAGCTTGGAGGGGCTAGCGGGGCCTGGGGAGACCCAGTACTTC,CASSLEGLAGPGETQYF
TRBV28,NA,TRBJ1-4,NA,TGTGCCAGCAGCCCCCCCGGGACAAGGAATGAAAAACTGTTTTTT,CASSPPGTRNEKLFF
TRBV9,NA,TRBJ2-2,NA,TGTGCCAGCAGCGCCCCGGGACACCGCACCGGGGAGCTGTTTTTT,CASSAPGHRTGELFF
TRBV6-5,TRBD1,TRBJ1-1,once,TGTGCCAGCAGTCTCTCCCCAGGGGGGAACACTGAAGCTTTCTTT,CASSLSPGGNTEAFF
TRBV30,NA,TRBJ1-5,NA,TGTGCCTGGAGTGACACAGGACAGCCCCAGCATTTT,CAWSDTGQPQHF
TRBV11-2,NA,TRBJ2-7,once,TGTGCCAGCAGCTTAGACAGGGGTGATTCCTACGAGCAGTACTTC,CASSLDRGDSYEQYF
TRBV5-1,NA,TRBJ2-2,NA,TGCGCCAGCAGCTTCCCAGGTGGAATTTACACCGGGGAGCTGTTTTTT,CASSFPGGIYTGELFF
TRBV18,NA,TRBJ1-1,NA,TGTGCCAGCCAGGGGTCCAGACAGTTGAACACTGAAGCTTTCTTT,CASQGSRQLNTEAFF
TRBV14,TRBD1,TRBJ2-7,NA,TGTGCCAGCAGCCGGACAGGGTCTCTGAAGCAGTACTTC,CASSRTGSLKQYF
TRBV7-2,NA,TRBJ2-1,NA,TGTGCCAGCAGCTCGAGACTTGCTAGCTCCTACAATGAGCAGTTCTTC,CASSSRLASSYNEQFF
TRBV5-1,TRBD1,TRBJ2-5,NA,TGCGCCAGCAGCTTGGGTACAGGGGTACAAGAGACCCAGTACTTC,CASSLGTGVQETQYF
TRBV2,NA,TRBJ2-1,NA,TGTGCCAGTCAGCCTAGGAGCTCCTACAATGAGCAGTTCTTC,CASQPRSSYNEQFF
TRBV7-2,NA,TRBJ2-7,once,TGTGCCAGCAGCTCATGGGTACAGGGTGCCTCCGAGCAGTACTTC,CASSSWVQGASEQYF
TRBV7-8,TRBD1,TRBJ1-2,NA,TGTGCCAGCAGCTCGAATTGGGACAGGGAGGGGGTGGATGGCTACACCTTC,CASSSNWDREGVDGYTF
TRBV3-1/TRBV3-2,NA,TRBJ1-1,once,TGTGCCAGCAGCCACGGGACTGAAGCTTTCTTT,CASSHGTEAFF
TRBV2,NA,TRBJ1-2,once,TGTGCCAGCACAGTCCTCTATGGCTACACCTTC,CASTVLYGYTF
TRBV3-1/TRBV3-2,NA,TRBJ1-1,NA,TGTGCCAGCAGCCAAAGCGAGCGTCACACTGAAGCTTTCTTT,CASSQSERHTEAFF
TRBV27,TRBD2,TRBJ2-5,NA,TGTGCCAGCAGCGTACGCTGGGGGCGGGGGGAAGAGACCCAGTACTTC,CASSVRWGRGEETQYF